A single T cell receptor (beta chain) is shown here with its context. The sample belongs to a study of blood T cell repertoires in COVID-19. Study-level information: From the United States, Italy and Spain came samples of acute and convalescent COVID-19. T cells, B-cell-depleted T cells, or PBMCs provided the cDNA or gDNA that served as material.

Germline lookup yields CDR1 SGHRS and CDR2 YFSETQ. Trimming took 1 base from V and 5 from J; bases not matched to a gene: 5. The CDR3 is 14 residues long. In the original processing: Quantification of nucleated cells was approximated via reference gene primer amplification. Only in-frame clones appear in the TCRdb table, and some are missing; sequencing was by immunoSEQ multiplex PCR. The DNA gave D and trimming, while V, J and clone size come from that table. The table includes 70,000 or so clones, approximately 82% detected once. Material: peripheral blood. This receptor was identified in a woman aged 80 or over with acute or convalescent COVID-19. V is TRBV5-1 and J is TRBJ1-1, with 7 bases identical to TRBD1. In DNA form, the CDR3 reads TGCGCCAGCAGCTTGCAGGGGGGACGGACTGAAGCTTTCTTT. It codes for CASSLQGGRTEAFF.